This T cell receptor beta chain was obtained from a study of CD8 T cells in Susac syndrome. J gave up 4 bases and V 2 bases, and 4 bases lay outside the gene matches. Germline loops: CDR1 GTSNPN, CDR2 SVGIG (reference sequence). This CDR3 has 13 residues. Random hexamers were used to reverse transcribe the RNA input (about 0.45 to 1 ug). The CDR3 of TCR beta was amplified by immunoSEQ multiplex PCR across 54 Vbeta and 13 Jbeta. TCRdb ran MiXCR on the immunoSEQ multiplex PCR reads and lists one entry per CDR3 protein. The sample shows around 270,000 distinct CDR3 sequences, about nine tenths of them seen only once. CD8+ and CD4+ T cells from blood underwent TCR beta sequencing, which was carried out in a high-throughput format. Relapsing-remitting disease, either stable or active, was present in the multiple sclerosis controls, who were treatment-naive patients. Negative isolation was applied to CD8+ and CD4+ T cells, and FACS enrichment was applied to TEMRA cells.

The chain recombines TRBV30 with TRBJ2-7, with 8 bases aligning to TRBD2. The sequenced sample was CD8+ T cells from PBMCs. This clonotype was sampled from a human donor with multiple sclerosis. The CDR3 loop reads CAWSRTSSYEQYF. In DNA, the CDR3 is TGTGCCTGGAGTCGGACTAGCTCGTACGAGCAGTACTTC.